The next 30 T cell receptor beta chains were all read from a single sample in a study of neurological immune-mediated disorders. TCRdb fed the 5' RACE reads into MiXCR, producing one record per CDR3 protein. This sample carries about 60,000 distinct CDR3 sequences, around 4.2% of them seen once, and the ten largest clones take 2.9%. The sequencing sample was made of PBMCs. Every receptor here comes from a man between 50 and 59 years old with multiple sclerosis.

This clonotype was recorded many times. The rearrangement links TRBV7-9 to TRBJ2-3; 8 nucleotides agree with TRBD1. The CDR3 has 15 amino acids. V shed 6 bases and J 2 bases; nucleotides not matched to a gene: 7. CDR1 SEHNR and CDR2 FQNEAQ come from the germline V gene (reference sequence). In nucleotides, the CDR3 is TGTGCCAGCAGTCAGGACAGGGTAATCACAGATACGCAGTATTTT. It is translated as CASSQDRVITDTQYF.

The sample holds a few counts of this clonotype. One base away lies a much larger clone, so this may be a sequencing read error. The chain has TRBV6-5 and TRBJ2-5, with D possibly called TRBD1 or TRBD2 (6 bases each). The V end lost 4 bases, the J end lost 4 bases, and 13 bases lay between the germline ends. CDR1 is MNHEY and CDR2 is SVGAGI in the germline V gene. The CDR3 consists of 14 residues. The CDR3 sequence: CASSWKKGGETQYF. CDR3 in DNA: TGTGCCAGCAGTTGGAAAAAGGGGGGAGAGACCCAGTACTTC.

This clonotype was seen ten or more times. The V gene is TRBV5-5, the J gene TRBJ2-2; D unclear. The V gene lost 0 bases and the J gene lost 6 bases, with 12 bases spanning the gap. Germline CDR1 reads SGHKS; CDR2 reads YYEKEE (reference sequence). CDR3 size: 15 residues. The DNA of the CDR3 is TGTGCCAGCAGCTTGGGGTATGGAAGTGCCGGGGAGCTGTTTTTT. As protein: CASSLGYGSAGELFF.

This clonotype was seen at least ten times. As DNA, the CDR3 is TGTGCCAGCAGCCAACGGTGGGGGGAGACGAAAAACATTCAGTACTTC. Protein product: CASSQRWGETKNIQYF. The chain has TRBV3-1 and TRBJ2-4, with D perhaps matching TRBD2 (6 bases). Looked up from germline, CDR1 is LGHDT and CDR2 is YNNKEL (reference sequence). The CDR3 is 16 residues long. V lost 2 bases and J 4 bases, leaving 15 bases between the germline ends.

This clonotype occurred many times. The V gene is TRBV3-1, the J gene TRBJ2-7, with unresolved D. Germline V gene lookup returns CDR1 LGHDT and CDR2 YNNKEL (reference sequence). Trimming took off 0 bases at V and 2 bases at J, with 8 bases between the two ends. The CDR3 is 14 residues long. The CDR3 loop is CASSQDGPTYEQYF. In DNA, the CDR3 is TGTGCCAGCAGCCAAGACGGCCCAACCTACGAGCAGTACTTC.

This clonotype showed up many times. The V call is TRBV12-3 or TRBV12-4, the J call TRBJ2-3; D is possibly TRBD2 (6 bases). This CDR3 is 14 amino acids long. Trimming left V 5 bases short and J 6 bases short, with 15 bases between. The CDR3 region has the DNA TGTGCCAGCAGTACGACTAGACGATCTGATACGCAGTATTTT. Encoded protein: CASSTTRRSDTQYF.

This clonotype occurred many times. This rearrangement joins TRBV3-1 to TRBJ2-5; D not resolved. Trimming stripped 11 bases from V and 1 base from J, with 14 bases between. Germline V lookup: CDR1 LGHDT, CDR2 YNNKEL (reference sequence). The CDR3 totals 13 residues. The CDR3 DNA is TGTGCCTCCGGTTTAAGTTCCCAAGAGACCCAGTACTTC. Protein sequence: CASGLSSQETQYF.

This clonotype was seen at least ten times. The chain couples TRBV20-1 to TRBJ2-2; TRBD1 matches 7 bases. The junction had 0 bases not matched to a gene; V was cut back by 1 base and J by 1 base. CDR3 length equals 14 residues. CDR1 and CDR2 (germline): DFQATT, SNEGSKA (reference sequence). In nucleotides, the CDR3 is TGCAGTGCTAGAGGGACAGGGAACACCGGGGAGCTGTTTTTT. It encodes CSARGTGNTGELFF.

This clonotype was recorded at least ten times. This chain joins TRBV20-1 and TRBJ2-3, with TRBD2 identical over 9 bases. V was clipped by 4 bases and J by 2 bases; unmatched bases: 10. In germline, CDR1 is DFQATT, CDR2 SNEGSKA (reference sequence). This CDR3 is built from 16 residues. DNA for the CDR3: TGCAGTGCTACCAATCCAGCGGGGGGCCCCACAGATACGCAGTATTTT. It specifies CSATNPAGGPTDTQYF.

In this sample, this clonotype turned up many times. The rearrangement links TRBV15 to TRBJ2-7; D unresolved. Germline-derived CDR1 and CDR2 are LNHNV and YYDKDF (reference sequence). This CDR3 has 13 residues. V lost 0 bases and J lost 2, with 5 bases in between. The CDR3 nucleotides are TGTGCCACCAGCAGAGACAAGACCTACGAGCAGTACTTC. Protein sequence: CATSRDKTYEQYF.

The V and J genes are TRBV18 and TRBJ1-3; D unresolved. The V end lost 6 bases, the J end lost 0 bases, and 12 bases lay between the germline ends. Germline values: CDR1 KGHSH, CDR2 LQKENI. This CDR3 spans 15 amino acids. CDR3 residues: CASSPQLSSGNTIYF. DNA of the CDR3: TGTGCCAGCTCCCCCCAACTCAGCTCTGGAAACACCATATATTTT.

This clonotype showed up just a few times. One junction end does not reproduce the germline sequence, and a read error may be involved. The chain joins TRBV10-3 to TRBJ1-5; D is undetermined. CDR1 and CDR2 (germline): ENHRY, SYGVKD. This CDR3 is 15 amino acids long. The CDR3 sequence is CAISEPTEANQPQNF. The CDR3 DNA follows: TGTGCCATCAGTGAGCCTACTGAGGCCAATCAGCCCCAGAATTTT.

This clonotype was seen only a few times. This chain connects TRBV20-1 to TRBJ2-1; D call uncertain. This CDR3 is built from 11 residues. V was shortened by 4 bases and J by 8 bases, with 9 bases between the two germline ends. CDR1 is DFQATT, CDR2 SNEGSKA, per germline (reference sequence). The CDR3 loop is CSATEADEQFF. The CDR3 coding sequence is TGCAGTGCTACCGAGGCGGATGAGCAGTTCTTC.

This clonotype was detected only a few times. The DNA of the CDR3 is TGTGCCAGCAGTTACTCTTTATCCTCCTACGAGCAGTACTTC. This codes for CASSYSLSSYEQYF. V gene TRBV6-5 combines with J gene TRBJ2-7; D ambiguous. The CDR3 totals 14 residues. CDR1 is MNHEY, CDR2 SVGAGI, per germline. The germline V and J ends were trimmed by 0 bases and 0 bases, with 6 bases remaining between them.

There are many counts of this clonotype. The junction does not match germline at one end; this may be a read error. The rearrangement uses TRBV7-9 and TRBJ1-5; possibly TRBD1 for D (5 bases). This CDR3 has 14 amino acids. Germline CDR1 is SEHNR and CDR2 is FQNEAQ (reference sequence). In nucleotides, the CDR3 is TGTGCCAGCAGCCCGGGGGGAGGCAATCAGCCCCAGAATTTT. Amino acids: CASSPGGGNQPQNF.

This clonotype was seen repeatedly, ten times or more. The rearrangement joins TRBV20-1 to TRBJ2-1, with D perhaps assigned TRBD1 or TRBD2 (5 bases each). Trimming removed 3 bases from V and 0 bases from J, with 12 bases in between. Germline loops: CDR1 DFQATT, CDR2 SNEGSKA (reference sequence). This CDR3 is 15 amino acids long. CDR3 DNA: TGCAGTGCTAGTGGGACGAGCGGCTCCTACAATGAGCAGTTCTTC. Protein sequence: CSASGTSGSYNEQFF.

This clonotype was counted a few times. This rearrangement joins TRBV2 to TRBJ2-3; D unresolved. The CDR3 contains 12 residues. Germline CDR1 and CDR2: SNHLY and FYNNEI. The germline V and J ends were trimmed by 8 bases and 3 bases, with 9 bases remaining between them. The CDR3 coding sequence is TGTGCCAGCCGCCCCGAGACAGATACGCAGTATTTT. Translation: CASRPETDTQYF.

This clonotype was recorded at least ten times. The V gene is TRBV5-1, the J gene TRBJ1-5, with D uncertain. Looked up from germline, CDR1 is SGHRS and CDR2 is YFSETQ. CDR3 length: 14 amino acids. Deletions cut 0 bases from V and 7 bases from J, with 11 bases between. CDR3 DNA sequence: TGCGCCAGCAGCTTGGGTTTGTCTGAGCAGCCCCAGCATTTT. It specifies CASSLGLSEQPQHF.

This sequence joins TRBV3-1 and TRBJ2-1; the D gene is possibly TRBD2 (5 bases). V lost 3 bases, J lost 14 bases, and 14 bases lay in between. This CDR3 has 12 residues. The germline gives CDR1 LGHDT, CDR2 YNNKEL (reference sequence). The CDR3 loop is CASSQNGEWEFF. The CDR3 DNA follows: TGTGCCAGCAGCCAGAACGGGGAATGGGAGTTCTTC.

This clonotype came up a few times. The chain uses TRBV5-6 and TRBJ2-3; D may be TRBD2 (6 bases). Trimming took off 0 bases at V and 2 bases at J, with 16 bases between the two ends. The length of the CDR3 is 17 residues. Germline CDR1 is SGHDT and CDR2 is YYEEEE. The CDR3 spells CASSLDGRGIVTDTQYF. Here the CDR3 DNA reads TGTGCCAGCAGCTTGGACGGGAGAGGAATTGTCACAGATACGCAGTATTTT.

This clonotype was detected ten times or more. This chain joins TRBV7-9 and TRBJ2-3; 7 nucleotides agree with TRBD2. There are 16 residues in the CDR3. V was clipped by 5 bases and J by 7 bases; unmatched bases: 15. In germline, CDR1 is SEHNR, CDR2 FQNEAQ (reference sequence). The CDR3 protein is CASSPRAGVVRNTQYF. In DNA form, the CDR3 reads TGTGCCAGCAGCCCCCGTGCGGGAGTGGTGAGGAATACGCAGTATTTT.

As concerns this clonotype: A much larger clone lies a single base off, so this may be a read error. The chain recombines TRBV5-4 with TRBJ2-7, with D uncertain. V gave up 0 bases and J gave up 4 bases, with 14 bases separating them. The germline gives CDR1 SGHNT, CDR2 YYREEE (reference sequence). This CDR3 contains 15 residues. CDR3 protein: CASSLGGPTLYEQYF. The CDR3 DNA reads as TGTGCCAGCAGCTTGGGTGGTCCCACATTATACGAGCAGTACTTC.

This clonotype was counted ten times or more. The genes are TRBV12-3 or TRBV12-4 and TRBJ1-4; tentative D call: TRBD1 (6 bases). The V and J ends lost 2 bases and 8 bases respectively, with 9 bases between them. The CDR3 loop spans 13 amino acids. Here the CDR3 reads CASSLRTAEKLFF. The CDR3 bases are TGTGCCAGCAGTTTAAGGACAGCAGAAAAACTGTTTTTT.

This clonotype occurred many times. This chain uses TRBV12-3 or TRBV12-4 with TRBJ2-6; a weak D match, TRBD2 (5 bases). The V gene lost 0 bases and the J gene lost 1 base, with 10 bases spanning the gap. The CDR3 consists of 17 residues. The CDR3 spells CASSLALGVSGANVLTF. The CDR3 DNA sequence: TGTGCCAGCAGTTTAGCGCTCGGGGTATCTGGGGCCAACGTCCTGACTTTC.

This clonotype was counted between two and nine times. The chain combines TRBV14 with TRBJ2-3; D is unclear. V shed 4 bases and J shed 3 bases, with 8 bases lying between them. The CDR3 is made up of 13 amino acids. The germline gives CDR1 SGHDN, CDR2 FVKESK. The CDR3 here is CASSPRWTDTQYF. The CDR3 DNA reads as TGTGCCAGCAGCCCCAGATGGACAGATACGCAGTATTTT.

This clonotype has at least ten counts. The chain has TRBV5-1 and TRBJ2-7; D remains ambiguous. In germline, CDR1 is SGHRS, CDR2 YFSETQ. Trimming pared 1 base from V and 3 bases from J, leaving 14 bases between. CDR3 length: 15 amino acids. The chain's CDR3 is CASSLSEQTVYEQYF. CDR3 coding DNA: TGCGCCAGCAGCTTGAGTGAACAGACCGTCTACGAGCAGTACTTC.

In its sample, this clonotype was seen many times. The V call is TRBV6-2 or TRBV6-3, the J call TRBJ2-7; 8 bases agree with TRBD2. There are 15 residues in the CDR3. V dropped 2 bases and J dropped 3; count of bases not matched to a gene: 6. Germline CDR1 reads MNHEY; CDR2 reads SVGEGT. The CDR3 here is CASSYAASGFYEQYF. As DNA, the CDR3 is TGTGCCAGCAGTTACGCTGCTAGCGGGTTCTACGAGCAGTACTTC.

This clonotype was recorded many times. For the CDR3, the DNA is TGTGCCAGCGCGATTGGGACCCCTGGCACAGATACGCAGTATTTT. It yields the protein CASAIGTPGTDTQYF. This chain uses TRBV12-3 or TRBV12-4 with TRBJ2-3; either TRBD1 or TRBD2 may supply D (5 bases each). V lost 8 bases, J lost 1 base, and 16 bases lay in between. The CDR3 is 15 residues long.

This clonotype showed up many times. This rearrangement joins TRBV27 to TRBJ1-1, with 9 bases lining up with TRBD1. Germline loops: CDR1 MNHEY, CDR2 SMNVEV (reference sequence). The CDR3 covers 16 residues. The trim removed 5 bases at V and 3 bases at J, leaving 10 bases unmatched. DNA for the CDR3: TGTGCCAGCAGTGTGACAGGGGGGGGATCGGACACTGAAGCTTTCTTT. Protein sequence: CASSVTGGGSDTEAFF.

This clonotype was counted at least ten times. The V gene is TRBV29-1, the J gene TRBJ2-7; 7 bases fit TRBD1. CDR1 and CDR2 from the germline V gene are SQVTM and ANQGSEA. V lost 4 bases to trimming and J lost 0 bases; unmatched junction nucleotides: 6. CDR3 length: 14 residues. The DNA of the CDR3 is TGCAGCGTTGTGGGACAGACGAACTCCTACGAGCAGTACTTC. Encoded protein: CSVVGQTNSYEQYF.